What follows are 9 T cell receptor beta chains derived from one specimen sequenced in a study of T cell responses to AZD1222 COVID-19 vaccine. Profiled with immunoSEQ multiplex PCR; TCRdb holds only in-frame clones, not every one. The table includes roughly 140,000 clones, approximately 90% detected once. The sample consisted of peripheral blood, taken 28 days after the second AZD1222 dose. Every receptor here comes from an adult who received the AZD1222 COVID-19 vaccine.

The J gene is TRBJ1-1, the V gene TRBV5-1, with D unclear. Germline CDR1 reads SGHRS; CDR2 reads YFSETQ. CDR3 length: 15 residues. Trimming took off 3 bases at V and 3 bases at J, with 15 bases between the two ends. The CDR3, as DNA: TGCGCCAGCAGCTCCCTACCCGGTGTGGACACTGAAGCTTTCTTT. Its protein is CASSSLPGVDTEAFF.

This clone was recorded only once. This chain links TRBV6-5 with TRBJ2-1; perhaps D is TRBD1 or TRBD2 (6 bases each). Trimming shortened V by 3 bases and J by 4 bases, and 16 bases separated the two germline ends. CDR1 is MNHEY, CDR2 SVGAGI, per germline. The CDR3 contains 16 residues. The CDR3 nucleotides read TGTGCCAGCAGTTATAGTTTCGGGGGCCAATACAATGAGCAGTTCTTC. This encodes CASSYSFGGQYNEQFF.

V is TRBV2 and J is TRBJ2-7; 7 bases agree with TRBD2. From germline, CDR1 is SNHLY and CDR2 FYNNEI. V lost 4 bases to trimming and J lost 2 bases; unmatched junction nucleotides: 8. The CDR3 has 15 residues. Here the CDR3 reads CASSVVAGVAYEQYF. The DNA for the CDR3 is TGTGCCAGCAGTGTCGTTGCGGGAGTTGCCTACGAGCAGTACTTC.

The chain recombines TRBV30 with TRBJ1-4; TRBD1 matches 7 bases. V was pared by 4 bases and J by 7 bases, with 9 bases of the junction left unmatched. Germline CDR1 reads GTSNPN; CDR2 reads SVGIG (reference sequence). The length of the CDR3 is 14 residues. The CDR3 reads CAWKGQHGGEKLFF. The CDR3 coding sequence is TGTGCCTGGAAGGGACAGCACGGTGGTGAAAAACTGTTTTTT.

The chain links TRBV4-1 to TRBJ2-2; the D is unclear. V dropped 1 base and J dropped 0 bases, with 12 bases sitting between them. Germline values: CDR1 MGHRA, CDR2 YSYEKL. This CDR3 spans 17 amino acids. The CDR3 bases are TGCGCCAGCAGCCAAGCCCAAACCGGGCCGAACACCGGGGAGCTGTTTTTT. Translated, it gives CASSQAQTGPNTGELFF.

V gene TRBV28 combines with J gene TRBJ1-1; TRBD1 aligns across 8 bases. Germline lookup yields CDR1 MDHEN and CDR2 SYDVKM. The CDR3 has 14 residues. The ends lost 5 bases at V and 1 base at J; junction bases unmatched: 3. The CDR3 DNA sequence: TGTGCCAGCAGTCCCGGGACAGGGAACACTGAAGCTTTCTTT. It codes for CASSPGTGNTEAFF.

V is TRBV6-6 and J is TRBJ1-1; D gene uncertain. V was pared by 7 bases and J by 0 bases, with 9 bases between. Germline CDR1 reads MNHNY; CDR2 reads SVGAGI (reference sequence). The CDR3 runs 13 residues. Here the CDR3 DNA reads TGTGCCAGCACGAAGACACTGAACACTGAAGCTTTCTTT. Its protein is CASTKTLNTEAFF.

J is TRBJ1-1 and V is TRBV11-1, with TRBD1 matching over 11 bases. Germline V gene sequence: CDR1 SGHAT, CDR2 FQDESV (reference sequence). The CDR3 loop spans 16 amino acids. V trimming: 5 bases; J trimming: 1 base; junction bases outside the gene matches: 6. The CDR3 DNA follows: TGTGCCAGCAGCGACCCCGGGACAGGGGGGAACACTGAAGCTTTCTTT. It specifies CASSDPGTGGNTEAFF.

The chain employs TRBV28 and TRBJ1-4; 8 bases are shared with TRBD1. Trimming removed 2 bases from V and 6 bases from J; junction bases left unmatched: 8. The CDR3 covers 16 residues. In germline, CDR1 is MDHEN, CDR2 SYDVKM. The CDR3 nucleotides are TGTGCCAGCAGTTTAGGTGGGGCAGGGGGCTATGAAAAACTGTTTTTT. Translating gives CASSLGGAGGYEKLFF.